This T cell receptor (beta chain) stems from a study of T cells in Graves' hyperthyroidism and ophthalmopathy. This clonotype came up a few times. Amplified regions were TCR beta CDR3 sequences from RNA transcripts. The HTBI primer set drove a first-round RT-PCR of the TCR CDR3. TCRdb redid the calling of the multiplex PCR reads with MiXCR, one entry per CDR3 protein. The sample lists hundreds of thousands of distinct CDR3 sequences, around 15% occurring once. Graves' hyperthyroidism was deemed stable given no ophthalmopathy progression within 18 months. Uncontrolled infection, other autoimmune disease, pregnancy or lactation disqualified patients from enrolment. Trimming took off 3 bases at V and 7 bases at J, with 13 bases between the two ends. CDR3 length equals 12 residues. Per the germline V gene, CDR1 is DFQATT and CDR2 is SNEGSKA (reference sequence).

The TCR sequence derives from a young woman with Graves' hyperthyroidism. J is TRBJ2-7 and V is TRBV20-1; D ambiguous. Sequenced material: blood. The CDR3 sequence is CSASLRSREQYF. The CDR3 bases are TGCAGTGCTAGCCTCAGATCGAGGGAGCAGTACTTC.